Below, 20 T cell receptor beta chains from the same sample are listed, as sequenced in a study of memory CD4+ T cells and cytomegalovirus serostatus. Single viable CD3+CD4+CD8-CD45RO+ cells were sorted as the memory CD4+ T cells. The protocol was immunoSEQ multiplex PCR, while the TCRdb copy is restricted to in-frame clones and leaves out a portion. The sample contains 50,000 to 55,000 clones, roughly 80% of which appear only once. The sequenced sample was memory CD4+ T cells from blood. These receptors were obtained from an adult in good health and CMV-seronegative.

This chain links TRBV5-1 with TRBJ2-1; 9 positions match TRBD1. J was trimmed by 7 bases and V by 0 bases; bases with no gene match: 17. The germline V gene has CDR1 SGHRS and CDR2 YFSETQ. The CDR3 loop spans 19 amino acids. In DNA form, the CDR3 reads TGCGCCAGCAGCTTGGCCGTATTACTGAAAGACGGGACAGGGAATGAGCAGTTCTTC. Residues: CASSLAVLLKDGTGNEQFF.

This clone has a single count. The chain joins TRBV4-2 to TRBJ1-2, with D unresolved. This CDR3 contains 14 residues. The V gene's germline CDR1 is LGHNA and CDR2 YNFKEQ. V was cut by 1 base and J by 7 bases, with 13 bases left in between. The CDR3 DNA reads as TGTGCCAGCAGCCAAGGAGGCCAGGAGTTTGGCTACACCTTC. It encodes CASSQGGQEFGYTF.

In this sample, this clone turned up a few times. For the CDR3, the DNA is TGTGCCACCTCGAGGGGCCGAAATTCACCCCTCCACTTT. It encodes CATSRGRNSPLHF. The V call is TRBV15, the J call TRBJ1-6; the D gene is possibly TRBD1 (5 bases). The germline V gene has CDR1 LNHNV and CDR2 YYDKDF (reference sequence). CDR3 length: 13 amino acids. V lost 8 bases and J lost 7, with 12 bases in between.

In this sample, this clone turned up a few times. The V call is TRBV9, the J call TRBJ2-7; 7 bases agree with TRBD2. Trimming took 0 bases from V and 7 from J; bases not matched to a gene: 4. This CDR3 spans 13 amino acids. Looked up from germline, CDR1 is SGDLS and CDR2 is YYNGEE. The CDR3 DNA sequence: TGTGCCAGCAGCGTAGTTCTCGGGGGGGAGCAGTACTTC. The encoded protein is CASSVVLGGEQYF.

Written as DNA, the CDR3 is TGTGCCAGCAGCTTAGCGGGCACCTACAATGAGCAGTTCTTC. Its translation is CASSLAGTYNEQFF. The chain couples TRBV7-9 to TRBJ2-1; D uncertain. The CDR3 runs to 14 residues. Germline assignment: CDR1 SEHNR and CDR2 FQNEAQ (reference sequence). Trimming cost V 0 bases and J 2 bases, with 5 bases left between them.

The chain recombines TRBV28 with TRBJ1-1; D is perhaps TRBD1 (5 bases). Germline V gene lookup returns CDR1 MDHEN and CDR2 SYDVKM. V was shortened by 6 bases and J by 5 bases, with 22 bases between the two germline ends. The CDR3 has 16 residues. DNA of the CDR3: TGTGCCAGCAGCCGAGTGGGGGGGTTAAGGGATACTGAAGCTTTCTTT. Translation: CASSRVGGLRDTEAFF. The full variable domain, rest sourced from reference TRBV28 and TRBJ1-1, is DVKVTQSSRYLVKRTGEKVFLECVQDMDHENMFWYRQDPGLGLRLIYFSYDVKMKEKGDIPEGYSVSREKKERFSLILESASTNQTSMYLCASSRVGGLRDTEAFFGQGTRLTVV.

J is TRBJ2-7 and V is TRBV6-5, with D possibly TRBD1 on 6 matching bases. The CDR3 loop spans 15 amino acids. With 2 bases removed from V and 4 bases from J, the gap between germline ends came to 15 bases. The germline gives CDR1 MNHEY, CDR2 SVGAGI. The CDR3 protein is CASSYTTTGSYEQYF. The CDR3 DNA follows: TGTGCCAGCAGTTACACGACGACAGGATCATACGAGCAGTACTTC.

This chain connects TRBV5-1 to TRBJ1-2; D not certain. This CDR3 is built from 15 residues. With 0 bases removed from V and 6 bases from J, the gap between germline ends came to 15 bases. Germline V gives CDR1 SGHRS, CDR2 YFSETQ. Here the CDR3 reads CASSLVPGDDDGYTF. The CDR3 DNA sequence: TGCGCCAGCAGCTTGGTACCAGGAGACGACGATGGCTACACCTTC.

This clone was picked up a small number of times. This chain uses TRBV19 with TRBJ1-2, with 8 bases fitting TRBD1. The CDR3 runs to 13 residues. Germline trimming cut 7 bases from V and 6 bases from J; bases unmatched to any gene: 7. Germline CDR1 and CDR2: LNHDA and SQIVND (reference sequence). The CDR3 sequence: CASKGQGFDGYTF. In nucleotides, the CDR3 is TGTGCCAGTAAAGGACAGGGTTTCGATGGCTACACCTTC.

The chain joins TRBV5-6 to TRBJ1-1; possible D gene TRBD1, 5 bases. The CDR3 loop spans 15 amino acids. V lost 4 bases and J lost 1, with 14 bases in between. Germline V gene lookup returns CDR1 SGHDT and CDR2 YYEEEE. Here the CDR3 DNA reads TGTGCCAGCAGCCTTACCGGGACCGGGAACACTGAAGCTTTCTTT. Residues: CASSLTGTGNTEAFF.

The V call is TRBV6-1, the J call TRBJ2-3; a possible D gene is TRBD1 (5 bases). CDR1 and CDR2 from the germline V gene are MNHNS and SASEGT. Trimming took 0 bases from V and 2 from J, leaving 9 bases between them. The CDR3 extends over 15 amino acids. The CDR3 spells CASSEAQGNTDTQYF. As DNA, the CDR3 is TGTGCCAGCAGTGAAGCCCAGGGAAACACAGATACGCAGTATTTT.

This clone was picked up a small number of times. The rearrangement joins TRBV7-8 to TRBJ1-5, with D unclear. CDR1 is SGHVS and CDR2 is FQNEAQ in the germline V gene. CDR3 length: 12 residues. With 1 base removed from V and 6 bases from J, the gap between germline ends came to 4 bases. The DNA of the CDR3 is TGTGCCAGCAGCTTAGAGGGTCAGCCCCAGCATTTT. Encoded protein: CASSLEGQPQHF.

A few counts support this clone. The CDR3 is CASSYGGGIITEAFF. CDR3 sequence (DNA): TGTGCCAGCAGTTACGGTGGGGGGATCATAACTGAAGCTTTCTTT. The rearrangement joins TRBV6-5 to TRBJ1-1, with a tentative D call TRBD1 (5 bases). V was clipped by 2 bases and J by 5 bases, with 15 bases between them. CDR1 is MNHEY, CDR2 SVGAGI, per germline. The CDR3 extends over 15 amino acids.

This chain uses TRBV4-1 with TRBJ1-6, with D unresolved. This CDR3 has 17 residues. Deletions cut 0 bases from V and 7 bases from J, with 16 bases between. CDR1 MGHRA and CDR2 YSYEKL come from the germline V gene. The CDR3 region has the DNA TGCGCCAGCAGCCAAGAGGGCCGGGCCCAAAGAAATTCACCCCTCCACTTT. Residues: CASSQEGRAQRNSPLHF.

Notes on this clone: This may be a read error, as it is one base from a much larger clone. This rearrangement joins TRBV6-5 to TRBJ1-2, with 9 nucleotides matching TRBD1. CDR1 and CDR2 from the germline V gene are MNHEY and SVGAGI. The CDR3 sequence is 13 residues long. V dropped 6 bases and J dropped 6; count of bases not matched to a gene: 5. Here the CDR3 DNA reads TGTGCCAGCAGCCGGGACAGGGTCGATGGCTACACCTTC. Protein sequence: CASSRDRVDGYTF.

Points on this clone: Other DNA sequences of this sample code for an identical CDR3. The genes are TRBV18 and TRBJ2-5, with D perhaps matching TRBD2 (7 bases). This CDR3 spans 15 amino acids. The V gene lost 3 bases and the J gene lost 4 bases, with 15 bases spanning the gap. Germline-derived CDR1 and CDR2 are KGHSH and LQKENI. The CDR3 is CASSPPGGRGETQYF. CDR3 in DNA: TGTGCCAGCTCACCCCCGGGAGGCAGGGGAGAGACCCAGTACTTC.

Judged by abundance, this clone is medium-sized (0.01 to 0.1%). The gene calls are TRBV6-5 and TRBJ2-7, with 11 positions matching TRBD2. The germline gives CDR1 MNHEY, CDR2 SVGAGI. V lost 6 bases to trimming and J lost 2 bases; unmatched junction nucleotides: 6. The CDR3 sequence is 15 residues long. The CDR3 loop reads CASRPVAGGAYEQYF. CDR3 in DNA: TGTGCCAGCAGACCGGTAGCGGGGGGGGCCTACGAGCAGTACTTC.

Here the CDR3 DNA reads TGTGACCGGGTGGGCGCCATCTACGAGCAGTACTTC. It yields the protein CDRVGAIYEQYF. The chain is built from TRBV7-6 and TRBJ2-7, with D unclear. Germline CDR1 and CDR2: SGHVS and FNYEAQ. This CDR3 region has 12 residues.

The gene calls are TRBV5-6 and TRBJ2-1, with D unclear. Trimming left V 3 bases short and J 7 bases short, with 8 bases between. Germline V gene sequence: CDR1 SGHDT, CDR2 YYEEEE. The CDR3 runs to 12 residues. The CDR3 spells CASSWAVNEQFF. DNA for the CDR3: TGTGCCAGCAGCTGGGCGGTTAATGAGCAGTTCTTC.

This sequence joins TRBV15 and TRBJ1-6; 8 bases are shared with TRBD1. Trimming at V came to 3 bases and at J to 5 bases, leaving 3 bases not matched to a gene. The CDR3 is 15 amino acids. Per germline, CDR1 LNHNV and CDR2 YYDKDF (reference sequence). The CDR3 bases are TGTGCCACCAGCAGGAGGACAGGGAATAATTCACCCCTCCACTTT. Its protein is CATSRRTGNNSPLHF.